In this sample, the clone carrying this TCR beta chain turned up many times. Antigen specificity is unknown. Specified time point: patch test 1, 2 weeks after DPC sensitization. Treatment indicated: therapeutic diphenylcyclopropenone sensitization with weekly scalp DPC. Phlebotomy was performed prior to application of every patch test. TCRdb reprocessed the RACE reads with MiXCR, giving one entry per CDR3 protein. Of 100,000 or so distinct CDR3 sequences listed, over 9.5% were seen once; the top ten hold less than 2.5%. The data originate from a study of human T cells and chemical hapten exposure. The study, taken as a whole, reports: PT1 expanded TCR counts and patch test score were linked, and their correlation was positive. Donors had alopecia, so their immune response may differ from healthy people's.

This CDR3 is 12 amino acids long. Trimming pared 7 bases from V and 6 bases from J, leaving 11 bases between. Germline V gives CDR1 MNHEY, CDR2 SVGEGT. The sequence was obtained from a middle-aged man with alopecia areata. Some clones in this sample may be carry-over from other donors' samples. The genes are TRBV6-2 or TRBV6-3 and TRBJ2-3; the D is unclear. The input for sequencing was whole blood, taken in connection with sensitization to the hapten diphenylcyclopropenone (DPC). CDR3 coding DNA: TGTGCCAGCACCCCAGAAGGCGATACGCAGTATTTT. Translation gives CASTPEGDTQYF.